The TCR beta chain described here comes from a study of blood T cells in healthy people across ages. Details on this clonotype: One end of the junction varies from germline; a read error may be responsible.

Primers used in a second PCR of about 6 to 11 cycles were a sample-barcoded 5' primer and a J-beta primer mix. TCRdb used MiXCR to reprocess the 5' RACE reads, holding one entry per CDR3 protein. Of around 1,700,000 distinct CDR3 sequences detected, roughly 27% appear once; the ten largest clones hold roughly 8%. This CDR3 has 12 amino acids. Germline-derived CDR1 and CDR2 are SEHNR and FQNEAQ (reference sequence). The specimen sequenced was blood. The receptor comes from a woman aged 25-40 years in good health. The chain couples TRBV7-9 to TRBJ2-7; D gene uncertain. The CDR3 nucleotides read TGTGCCAGCAGCTCTGGCTCCTACGAGCAGGACTTC. Amino acid sequence: CASSSGSYEQDF.